This T cell receptor (beta chain) was recorded in a study of shared clonotypes between healthy human individuals. About 100 million PBMCs were counted before genomic DNA extraction. This clone was counted ten times or more. CDR1 MRHNA and CDR2 SNTAGT come from the germline V gene. The junction had 5 bases not matched to a gene; V was cut back by 3 bases and J by 2 bases. There are 15 residues in the CDR3. Assay: immunoSEQ multiplex PCR; the TCRdb copy retains only in-frame clones and omits some. The table shows more than 450,000 clones, with around 74% occurring only once. This chain links TRBV6-4 with TRBJ2-3; 7 positions match TRBD2. The TCR sequence derives from a woman aged 40 to 50 in good health. Some clones in this sample may be carry-over from other donors' samples. Sequencing input: PBMCs. CDR3 residues: CASSEGGSPTDTQYF. As DNA, the CDR3 is TGTGCCAGCAGTGAGGGCGGGAGCCCCACAGATACGCAGTATTTT.